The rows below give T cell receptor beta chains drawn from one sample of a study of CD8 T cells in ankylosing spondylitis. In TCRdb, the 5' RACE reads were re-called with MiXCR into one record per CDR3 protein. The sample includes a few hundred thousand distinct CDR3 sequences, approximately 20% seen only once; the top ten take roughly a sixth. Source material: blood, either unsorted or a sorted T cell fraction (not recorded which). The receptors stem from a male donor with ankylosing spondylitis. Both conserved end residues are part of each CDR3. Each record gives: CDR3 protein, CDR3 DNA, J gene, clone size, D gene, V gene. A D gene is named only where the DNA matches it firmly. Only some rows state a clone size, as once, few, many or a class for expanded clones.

cdr3_aa: CAISEETGPVGYTF
cdr3_nt: TGTGCCATCAGTGAGGAAACAGGGCCCGTCGGCTACACCTTC
j_call: TRBJ1-2
clone_size: NA
d_call: NA
v_call: TRBV10-3

cdr3_aa: CSASTSGYYEQYF
cdr3_nt: TGCAGTGCTAGCACTAGCGGTTACTACGAGCAGTACTTC
j_call: TRBJ2-7
clone_size: NA
d_call: TRBD2
v_call: TRBV20-1

cdr3_aa: CSASGARGTNEKLFF
cdr3_nt: TGCAGTGCTTCAGGGGCCCGAGGGACTAATGAAAAACTGTTTTTT
j_call: TRBJ1-4
clone_size: few
d_call: NA
v_call: TRBV20-1

cdr3_aa: CSSTPGGQETQYF
cdr3_nt: TGCAGCTCAACCCCCGGGGGCCAAGAGACCCAGTACTTC
j_call: TRBJ2-5
clone_size: many
d_call: NA
v_call: TRBV29-1

cdr3_aa: CASRDITEQFF
cdr3_nt: TGTGCCAGCAGAGATATTACGGAGCAGTTCTTC
j_call: TRBJ2-1
clone_size: few
d_call: NA
v_call: TRBV11-2

cdr3_aa: CSVADRGTNEKLFF
cdr3_nt: TGCAGCGTTGCTGACAGGGGAACTAATGAAAAACTGTTTTTT
j_call: TRBJ1-4
clone_size: NA
d_call: TRBD1
v_call: TRBV29-1

cdr3_aa: CASSPREGQETQYF
cdr3_nt: TGTGCCAGCTCCCCGCGGGAGGGCCAAGAGACCCAGTACTTC
j_call: TRBJ2-5
clone_size: few
d_call: TRBD2
v_call: TRBV18

cdr3_aa: CASSSTTSTDTQYF
cdr3_nt: TGCGCCAGCAGCTCCACCACTAGCACAGATACGCAGTATTTT
j_call: TRBJ2-3
clone_size: many
d_call: NA
v_call: TRBV5-1

cdr3_aa: CASSLLGIPPGNTIYF
cdr3_nt: TGCGCCAGCAGCTTGCTTGGGATTCCGCCTGGAAACACCATATATTTT
j_call: TRBJ1-3
clone_size: few
d_call: NA
v_call: TRBV5-1

cdr3_aa: CASSITGTSDNNEQFF
cdr3_nt: TGTGCCAGCAGCATTACCGGGACTAGCGACAACAATGAGCAGTTCTTC
j_call: TRBJ2-1
clone_size: NA
d_call: NA
v_call: TRBV21-1

cdr3_aa: CASRRTGTRNQPQHF
cdr3_nt: TGTGCCAGCAGACGAACAGGGACCCGCAATCAGCCCCAGCATTTT
j_call: TRBJ1-5
clone_size: few
d_call: NA
v_call: TRBV6-1

cdr3_aa: CSARKPGQWIYEQYF
cdr3_nt: TGCAGTGCGAGGAAGCCGGGACAGTGGATTTACGAGCAGTACTTC
j_call: TRBJ2-7
clone_size: few
d_call: TRBD1
v_call: TRBV20-1

cdr3_aa: CASSWDGSSGNTIYF
cdr3_nt: TGTGCCAGCAGCTGGGACGGCAGCTCTGGAAACACCATATATTTT
j_call: TRBJ1-3
clone_size: NA
d_call: NA
v_call: TRBV5-4

cdr3_aa: CASSLPFESINEKLFF
cdr3_nt: TGTGCCAGCAGCCTACCGTTCGAGTCTATTAATGAAAAACTGTTTTTT
j_call: TRBJ1-4
clone_size: few
d_call: NA
v_call: TRBV7-2

cdr3_aa: CSVARDLAYEQYF
cdr3_nt: TGCAGCGTTGCCCGGGACTTGGCCTACGAGCAGTACTTC
j_call: TRBJ2-7
clone_size: few
d_call: NA
v_call: TRBV29-1

cdr3_aa: CSVEGGLGFSDEQFF
cdr3_nt: TGCAGCGTTGAGGGGGGACTAGGATTTAGTGATGAGCAGTTCTTC
j_call: TRBJ2-1
clone_size: few
d_call: TRBD2
v_call: TRBV29-1

cdr3_aa: CSATSRVAGFSYEQYF
cdr3_nt: TGCAGTGCCACGAGTAGGGTAGCGGGCTTTTCCTACGAGCAGTACTTC
j_call: TRBJ2-7
clone_size: NA
d_call: TRBD2
v_call: TRBV20-1

cdr3_aa: CASSTGQGRDEQFF
cdr3_nt: TGCGCCAGCAGCACCGGACAGGGGAGGGATGAGCAGTTCTTC
j_call: TRBJ2-1
clone_size: few
d_call: TRBD1
v_call: TRBV5-1

cdr3_aa: CASSIRAGVGTDTQYF
cdr3_nt: TGTGCCAGTAGTATAAGAGCGGGAGTTGGGACAGATACGCAGTATTTT
j_call: TRBJ2-3
clone_size: NA
d_call: TRBD2
v_call: TRBV19

cdr3_aa: CASTFQLGNTGELFF
cdr3_nt: TGTGCCAGCACCTTCCAGTTGGGGAACACCGGGGAGCTGTTTTTT
j_call: TRBJ2-2
clone_size: few
d_call: NA
v_call: TRBV2

cdr3_aa: CASSRSGGSLEAFF
cdr3_nt: TGTGCCAGCAGTAGAAGCGGGGGGTCGTTGGAAGCTTTCTTT
j_call: TRBJ1-1
clone_size: few
d_call: NA
v_call: TRBV12-3/TRBV12-4

cdr3_aa: CASSFRDRVGEKLFF
cdr3_nt: TGTGCCAGCAGCTTCAGGGACAGGGTTGGGGAAAAACTGTTTTTT
j_call: TRBJ1-4
clone_size: few
d_call: TRBD1
v_call: TRBV11-2

cdr3_aa: CATSPRPLNNEQFF
cdr3_nt: TGTGCCACCAGCCCTCGGCCGTTAAACAATGAGCAGTTCTTC
j_call: TRBJ2-1
clone_size: few
d_call: NA
v_call: TRBV15

cdr3_aa: CASSQTLDRGADTQYF
cdr3_nt: TGTGCCAGCAGCCAAACCCTAGATAGAGGTGCAGATACGCAGTATTTT
j_call: TRBJ2-3
clone_size: NA
d_call: NA
v_call: TRBV7-2

cdr3_aa: CASSFGSDNYGYTF
cdr3_nt: TGTGCCAGCAGCTTTGGCAGCGATAACTATGGCTACACCTTC
j_call: TRBJ1-2
clone_size: few
d_call: NA
v_call: TRBV7-6

cdr3_aa: CASSSTPLTTSTDTQYF
cdr3_nt: TGTGCCAGCAGCTCTACACCACTAACCACTAGCACAGATACGCAGTATTTT
j_call: TRBJ2-3
clone_size: NA
d_call: NA
v_call: TRBV7-2

cdr3_aa: CSVEGQGPQNEKLFF
cdr3_nt: TGCAGCGTTGAGGGACAGGGCCCCCAAAATGAAAAACTGTTTTTT
j_call: TRBJ1-4
clone_size: NA
d_call: TRBD1
v_call: TRBV29-1

cdr3_aa: CASRLVQGAGANVLTF
cdr3_nt: TGTGCCAGCAGACTCGTACAGGGTGCCGGGGCCAACGTCCTGACTTTC
j_call: TRBJ2-6
clone_size: many
d_call: NA
v_call: TRBV28

cdr3_aa: CASSPLLGRGLRDYEQYF
cdr3_nt: TGTGCCAGCTCACCCCTTCTGGGGCGGGGACTCCGGGACTACGAGCAGTACTTC
j_call: TRBJ2-7
clone_size: few
d_call: NA
v_call: TRBV18

cdr3_aa: CASSSRTSAEQFF
cdr3_nt: TGTGCCAGCAGCTCACGGACTAGCGCGGAGCAGTTCTTC
j_call: TRBJ2-1
clone_size: NA
d_call: TRBD2
v_call: TRBV7-6

cdr3_aa: CASSGGRSSYNSPLHF
cdr3_nt: TGTGCCAGCAGCGGGGGACGGAGCTCCTATAATTCACCCCTCCACTTT
j_call: TRBJ1-6
clone_size: few
d_call: NA
v_call: TRBV5-5

cdr3_aa: CASSLSPRVDANEQFF
cdr3_nt: TGTGCCAGCAGCTTAAGTCCTCGCGTAGATGCCAATGAGCAGTTCTTC
j_call: TRBJ2-1
clone_size: NA
d_call: NA
v_call: TRBV7-3

cdr3_aa: CASSHWSSYEQYF
cdr3_nt: TGTGCCAGCAGCCACTGGTCCAGCTACGAGCAGTACTTC
j_call: TRBJ2-7
clone_size: NA
d_call: NA
v_call: TRBV11-2